Each of the 5 T cell receptor beta chains below was sequenced from the same sample in a study of T cell repertoires in cytomegalovirus infection. The antigens for these receptors are not known. MiXCR was run by TCRdb on the reads, yielding one entry per CDR3 protein. Counted here are 900,000 to 950,000 distinct CDR3 sequences, about a third occurring once; the ten biggest clones make up under 15%. The specimen comprised cultured CD8+ T cells from PBMCs, sampled from culture after CMV antigen stimulation. The receptors stem from a human donor in good health (CMV status not recorded). Some clones in this sample may be carry-over from other donors' samples.

J is TRBJ2-5 and V is TRBV6-5; 7 bases are shared with TRBD1. The germline V gene encodes CDR1 MNHEY and CDR2 SVGAGI. The CDR3 has 14 residues. The ends lost 6 bases at V and 5 bases at J; junction bases unmatched: 9. This CDR3 is CASSDRVSGETQYF. CDR3 nucleotide sequence: TGTGCCAGCAGCGACAGGGTCTCAGGGGAGACCCAGTACTTC.

There are many counts of this clonotype. V is TRBV7-2 and J is TRBJ2-5; 7 bases agree with TRBD2. Germline V gene sequence: CDR1 SGHTA, CDR2 FQGNSA. The CDR3 contains 14 residues. The J segment lost 5 bases and the V segment lost 5 bases, leaving 8 bases of the junction unmatched. The CDR3 sequence: CASSQSGTGETQYF. DNA for the CDR3: TGTGCCAGCAGCCAAAGCGGGACCGGGGAGACCCAGTACTTC.

This chain joins TRBV2 and TRBJ1-2, with a tentative D call TRBD1 (5 bases). Germline assignment: CDR1 SNHLY and CDR2 FYNNEI. This CDR3 has 14 residues. Trimming pared 6 bases from V and 2 bases from J, leaving 13 bases between. The CDR3 sequence: CASSPFGDNYGYTF. The CDR3 DNA is TGTGCCAGCAGCCCCTTCGGGGACAACTATGGCTACACCTTC.

The chain uses TRBV4-1 and TRBJ2-4; D possibly corresponds to TRBD1 (5 bases). This CDR3 contains 16 residues. Germline V gives CDR1 MGHRA, CDR2 YSYEKL. V was shortened by 0 bases and J by 0 bases, with 9 bases between the two germline ends. CDR3 nucleotide sequence: TGCGCCAGCAGCCAAGAACAGGTGCTAGCCAAAAACATTCAGTACTTC. This gives the protein CASSQEQVLAKNIQYF.

The gene calls are TRBV4-1 and TRBJ2-5; unclear D gene. Between the trimmed V and J ends, which lost 3 bases and 1 base, there was a span of 15 bases. The CDR3 totals 16 residues. The germline V gene encodes CDR1 MGHRA and CDR2 YSYEKL. CDR3 sequence: CASSQGSLGIQETQYF. CDR3 bases: TGCGCCAGCAGCCAGGGTAGCCTGGGGATCCAAGAGACCCAGTACTTC.